This entry features one T cell receptor (beta chain) sequence. Its target is not known. Sequencing was performed with immunoSEQ multiplex PCR; in TCRdb, only in-frame clones are kept and a portion is missing. Of 20,000 to 30,000 clones listed, less than 85% are singletons. This record comes from a study of graft-versus-host responses after intestinal transplantation. General study results and limits: Early post-transplant HvG declines showed an association with peak circulating GvH clone levels. Among recipient marrow samples, GvH clones were found; some appeared first in ileum or blood.

Trimming left V 3 bases short and J 4 bases short, with 7 bases between. The CDR3 is 13 residues long. The V gene's germline CDR1 is SNHLY and CDR2 FYNNEI. The chain has TRBV2 and TRBJ1-3, with no clear D. This sequence was found in a human patient who received an intestinal transplant, so some T cells may come from the graft donor. Sequenced here: PBMCs, sampled around 29 days after intestinal transplant. CDR3 nucleotides: TGTGCCAGCAGTGAGGCTGAGGGAAACACCATATATTTT. It specifies CASSEAEGNTIYF.